The rows below give T cell receptor beta chains drawn from one sample of a study of blood T cell repertoires in COVID-19. Produced via immunoSEQ multiplex PCR; TCRdb's table is partial and in-frame only. Of 150,000 to 200,000 clones listed, approximately 80% are singletons. Material: peripheral blood. Source of these receptors: a woman in her forties with COVID-19, enrolled during active disease. Both conserved end residues are part of each CDR3. D genes are given only for firm matches.

TRBV19,TRBJ1-3,NA,CASSRQSSGNTIYF
TRBV19,TRBJ2-3,NA,CASSIPAAISTDTQYF
TRBV5-6,TRBJ2-1,TRBD1,CASSWTGNGEQFF
TRBV29-1,TRBJ1-1,TRBD1,CSVERRSGGSTEAFF
TRBV18,TRBJ1-2,NA,CASSTQRRGNRGYTF
TRBV5-4,TRBJ2-1,NA,CASSLGGSYNEQFF
TRBV6-5,TRBJ1-2,TRBD1,CASSYSDRGGYGYTF
TRBV3-1/TRBV3-2,TRBJ1-1,NA,CASSQAGYTEAFF
TRBV29-1,TRBJ1-1,NA,CSVEGETSREAFF
TRBV5-1,TRBJ1-4,NA,CASSVGQSSEKLFF
TRBV4-1,TRBJ1-2,NA,CASSIGLYLGYTF
TRBV5-8,TRBJ2-7,TRBD2,CASSLSGNSYEQYF
TRBV6-6,TRBJ2-1,NA,CASSYSRVYNEQFF
TRBV5-1,TRBJ2-4,TRBD2,CASSSYGLAGARAKNIQYF
TRBV3-1/TRBV3-2,TRBJ2-3,NA,CASSQDLARGNNPQYF
TRBV11-3,TRBJ2-5,TRBD2,CASSPGLAGVGMGETQYF
TRBV29-1,TRBJ2-7,NA,CSVTSGGRTYEQYF
TRBV4-1,TRBJ1-2,TRBD1,CASSHPPGQVWDGYTF
TRBV2,TRBJ1-2,TRBD1,CASPDRLYGYTF
TRBV6-4,TRBJ2-1,TRBD1,CASRDGTAGNNEQFF
TRBV5-6,TRBJ2-2,TRBD1,CASSLGTGRNTGELFF
TRBV5-1,TRBJ2-1,NA,CASSWTSGGANEQFF
TRBV6-4,TRBJ2-3,NA,CASSLDRGGADTQYF
TRBV7-2,TRBJ1-1,NA,CASSLGAGVTEAFF
TRBV12-3/TRBV12-4,TRBJ1-2,NA,CASSSTVDYGYTF
TRBV28,TRBJ2-7,NA,CASSLGQAGREQYF
TRBV19,TRBJ1-5,NA,CASSEGAYSNQPQHF
TRBV27,TRBJ1-6,NA,CASSLSHRNYYNSPLHF